The present entry profiles one T cell receptor (beta chain) with its context. These data are taken from a study of cytomegalovirus exposure and HLA in healthy donors. The CDR3 has 15 amino acids. The V end was cut by 6 bases, the J end by 6 bases, with 15 bases between. Germline CDR1 and CDR2: MNHNS and SASEGT. PCR was performed using 60 Vbeta and 13 Jbeta primers. The method was immunoSEQ multiplex PCR; TCRdb's version includes in-frame clones alone and lacks a portion of them. The sample has about 64,000 clones, 85% seen once. The clonotype comes from a female donor in good health and CMV-seronegative. The specimen sequenced was PBMCs. The chain has TRBV6-1 and TRBJ1-6, with D perhaps matching TRBD1 (6 bases). CDR3 in DNA: TGTGCCAGCAGCCTAAGACAGGCTTTTAATTCACCCCTCCACTTT. Translation: CASSLRQAFNSPLHF.